This TCR beta chain is drawn from a study of blood T cells in healthy people across ages. CDR1 is MDHEN, CDR2 SYDVKM, per germline. The junction had 9 bases not matched to a gene; V was cut back by 6 bases and J by 1 base. The CDR3 is 17 residues long. Every donor gave 9.5 to 10 milliliters of peripheral blood. Primers used in a second PCR of about 7 to 12 cycles were a sample-barcoded 5' primer and a J-beta primer mix. Each CDR3 protein gets one entry after TCRdb re-called the 5' RACE reads with MiXCR. The profile shows 900,000 to 950,000 distinct CDR3 sequences, almost 30% of them singletons. The same data also went into a second study, on T cells of mothers and their children. Turning to that study: Samples were obtained from a few healthy Caucasian mothers and their six children. Related and unrelated pairs show TCR recombination output that thymic selection shapes similarly.

The specimen was blood. The clonotype was recovered from a woman in her forties in good health. The rearrangement uses TRBV28 and TRBJ1-5, with TRBD1 matching over 10 bases. The CDR3 here is CASRSGTGAWSNQPQHF. The CDR3 nucleotides read TGTGCCAGCAGATCCGGGACAGGGGCTTGGAGCAATCAGCCCCAGCATTTT.